This is a list of T cell receptor beta chains from one sample in a study of blood T cell repertoires in COVID-19. Clones were read by immunoSEQ multiplex PCR, and TCRdb kept only the in-frame ones, dropping some. Seen here are about 160,000 clones, over 80% observed once, and the top ten hold 8% to 9.5%. Sequencing was performed on peripheral blood. These receptors were obtained from a woman older than 75 with active or convalescent COVID-19. CDR3s include the opening cysteine and the closing phenylalanine or tryptophan. Each record gives: CDR3 protein, CDR3 DNA, V gene, clone size, J gene, D gene. D genes are given only for firm matches. Some rows have no size entry. The others give once, few or many, or a class for an expanded clone.

CDR3 protein: CASSRTANTEAFF
CDR3 DNA: TGTGCCAGCAGTCGTACAGCGAACACTGAAGCTTTCTTT
V gene: TRBV28
clone size: once
J gene: TRBJ1-1
D gene: .

CDR3 protein: CASSQGRGPSPSLQYF
CDR3 DNA: TGCGCCAGCAGCCAAGGGAGGGGGCCCTCTCCCTCATTGCAGTACTTC
V gene: TRBV4-1
clone size: .
J gene: TRBJ2-7
D gene: .

CDR3 protein: CASSSGQGRVKLFF
CDR3 DNA: TGTGCCAGCAGTTCGGGACAGGGTAGAGTAAAACTGTTTTTT
V gene: TRBV28
clone size: .
J gene: TRBJ1-4
D gene: TRBD1

CDR3 protein: CASSLGQGSRSPLHF
CDR3 DNA: TGTGCCAGCAGTTTAGGACAGGGGTCTCGTTCACCCCTCCACTTT
V gene: TRBV27
clone size: .
J gene: TRBJ1-6
D gene: TRBD1

CDR3 protein: CASSSGTGAFF
CDR3 DNA: TGTGCCAGCAGTTCGGGGACAGGAGCTTTCTTT
V gene: TRBV6-2/TRBV6-3
clone size: .
J gene: TRBJ1-1
D gene: TRBD1

CDR3 protein: CAWSAQYYGYTF
CDR3 DNA: TGTGCCTGGAGTGCGCAGTATTATGGCTACACCTTC
V gene: TRBV30
clone size: .
J gene: TRBJ1-2
D gene: .

CDR3 protein: CASSWGEGKGQPQHF
CDR3 DNA: TGTGCCAGCAGCTGGGGGGAGGGAAAGGGTCAGCCCCAGCATTTT
V gene: TRBV7-2
clone size: .
J gene: TRBJ1-5
D gene: .

CDR3 protein: CANSEEWGQLVNWETQYF
CDR3 DNA: TGCGCCAACTCTGAGGAGTGGGGGCAACTCGTGAATTGGGAGACCCAGTACTTC
V gene: TRBV4-1
clone size: once
J gene: TRBJ2-5
D gene: .

CDR3 protein: CASTQRGAYNEQFF
CDR3 DNA: TGTGCCAGCACTCAACGGGGGGCATACAATGAGCAGTTCTTC
V gene: TRBV7-2
clone size: .
J gene: TRBJ2-1
D gene: .

CDR3 protein: CSAPTQGLTFF
CDR3 DNA: TGCAGTGCGCCCACGCAGGGGCTAACTTTCTTT
V gene: TRBV20-1
clone size: .
J gene: TRBJ1-1
D gene: .

CDR3 protein: CASTNRDTEAFF
CDR3 DNA: TGCGCCAGCACCAACAGAGACACTGAAGCTTTCTTT
V gene: TRBV5-1
clone size: .
J gene: TRBJ1-1
D gene: .

CDR3 protein: CASSSSPYEQYF
CDR3 DNA: TGTGCCAGCAGCAGTAGTCCCTACGAGCAGTACTTC
V gene: TRBV6-2/TRBV6-3
clone size: .
J gene: TRBJ2-7
D gene: .

CDR3 protein: CASTPRGGRSDEKLFF
CDR3 DNA: TGTGCCAGCACCCCAAGGGGGGGGCGGTCGGATGAAAAACTGTTTTTT
V gene: TRBV2
clone size: .
J gene: TRBJ1-4
D gene: .

CDR3 protein: CASSLRIAGGRADTQYF
CDR3 DNA: TGTGCCAGCAGCCTTAGGATTGCGGGGGGGCGAGCAGATACGCAGTATTTT
V gene: TRBV11-2
clone size: .
J gene: TRBJ2-3
D gene: TRBD2

CDR3 protein: CASSHNRDRSRYGYTF
CDR3 DNA: TGTGCCAGCAGCCATAACAGGGACAGGTCCCGCTATGGCTACACCTTC
V gene: TRBV11-2
clone size: .
J gene: TRBJ1-2
D gene: TRBD1

CDR3 protein: CASSFAGELFF
CDR3 DNA: TGTGCCAGCAGCTTCGCCGGGGAGCTGTTTTTT
V gene: TRBV7-2
clone size: .
J gene: TRBJ2-2
D gene: .

CDR3 protein: CASSHPSRGLNYGYTF
CDR3 DNA: TGTGCCAGCAGTCACCCCTCCAGGGGCCTTAACTATGGCTACACCTTC
V gene: TRBV6-2/TRBV6-3
clone size: few
J gene: TRBJ1-2
D gene: .

CDR3 protein: CASGFGSGQGYGYTF
CDR3 DNA: TGTGCTAGTGGTTTTGGTTCTGGACAGGGCTATGGCTACACCTTC
V gene: TRBV12-5
clone size: .
J gene: TRBJ1-2
D gene: TRBD1

CDR3 protein: CASSLTGTGNTEAFF
CDR3 DNA: TGTGCCAGTAGTCTAACCGGGACAGGGAACACTGAAGCTTTCTTT
V gene: TRBV19
clone size: .
J gene: TRBJ1-1
D gene: TRBD1

CDR3 protein: CASSSTDRANYGYTF
CDR3 DNA: TGTGCCAGTAGTTCGACGGACAGGGCTAACTATGGCTACACCTTC
V gene: TRBV19
clone size: .
J gene: TRBJ1-2
D gene: TRBD1

CDR3 protein: CASSRGGAQATDTQYF
CDR3 DNA: TGTGCCAGCAGCCGTGGAGGGGCTCAAGCCACAGATACGCAGTATTTT
V gene: TRBV5-5
clone size: .
J gene: TRBJ2-3
D gene: .

CDR3 protein: CASTSPGMNTEAFF
CDR3 DNA: TGTGCCAGCACCTCCCCAGGGATGAACACTGAAGCTTTCTTT
V gene: TRBV6-5
clone size: .
J gene: TRBJ1-1
D gene: .

CDR3 protein: CASSRETGGYGYTF
CDR3 DNA: TGTGCCAGCAGTCGAGAGACAGGGGGCTATGGCTACACCTTC
V gene: TRBV6-2/TRBV6-3
clone size: .
J gene: TRBJ1-2
D gene: TRBD1

CDR3 protein: CAIRDRDNSPLHF
CDR3 DNA: TGTGCCATCAGAGACAGAGACAATTCACCCCTCCACTTT
V gene: TRBV10-3
clone size: .
J gene: TRBJ1-6
D gene: .

CDR3 protein: CASTTGDRLRAFF
CDR3 DNA: TGTGCCAGTACTACAGGGGACCGTCTACGGGCTTTCTTT
V gene: TRBV28
clone size: .
J gene: TRBJ1-1
D gene: TRBD1

CDR3 protein: CSVQKLGQEAFF
CDR3 DNA: TGCAGCGTCCAAAAATTGGGGCAAGAAGCTTTCTTT
V gene: TRBV29-1
clone size: few
J gene: TRBJ1-1
D gene: .

CDR3 protein: CSVPPPTQGVDTQYF
CDR3 DNA: TGCAGCGTTCCCCCACCGACACAGGGAGTAGACACGCAGTATTTT
V gene: TRBV29-1
clone size: .
J gene: TRBJ2-3
D gene: .

CDR3 protein: CASSLPPGQTYYGYTF
CDR3 DNA: TGTGCCAGCAGCTTACCCCCGGGACAGACTTACTATGGCTACACCTTC
V gene: TRBV11-2
clone size: .
J gene: TRBJ1-2
D gene: TRBD1

CDR3 protein: CASSLLTGTLDF
CDR3 DNA: TGTGCCAGCAGTCTCCTAACAGGCACCTTGGACTTC
V gene: TRBV2
clone size: .
J gene: TRBJ2-5
D gene: .

CDR3 protein: CASSGGQSHEKLFF
CDR3 DNA: TGTGCCAGCAGCGGGGGACAGAGCCACGAAAAACTGTTTTTT
V gene: TRBV5-4
clone size: .
J gene: TRBJ1-4
D gene: TRBD1

CDR3 protein: CASSMSGGNTIYF
CDR3 DNA: TGTGCCAGCAGTATGTCGGGGGGAAACACCATATATTTT
V gene: TRBV12-3/TRBV12-4
clone size: .
J gene: TRBJ1-3
D gene: .

CDR3 protein: CASSVRDSGSGANVLTF
CDR3 DNA: TGTGCCAGCAGCGTCCGGGACAGTGGCTCTGGGGCCAACGTCCTGACTTTC
V gene: TRBV9
clone size: .
J gene: TRBJ2-6
D gene: TRBD1

CDR3 protein: CASSFRVNNSPLHF
CDR3 DNA: TGTGCCAGCAGTTTCCGGGTTAATAATTCACCCCTCCACTTT
V gene: TRBV28
clone size: .
J gene: TRBJ1-6
D gene: .

CDR3 protein: CASSLTGGLEQYF
CDR3 DNA: TGTGCCAGCAGTTTGACCGGGGGTCTCGAGCAGTACTTC
V gene: TRBV27
clone size: .
J gene: TRBJ2-7
D gene: .

CDR3 protein: CASSYRETIQPQHF
CDR3 DNA: TGTGCCAGTAGTTACAGGGAAACAATTCAGCCCCAGCATTTT
V gene: TRBV19
clone size: .
J gene: TRBJ1-5
D gene: .

CDR3 protein: CASADIGQLNSPLHF
CDR3 DNA: TGTGCCAGTGCGGATATAGGACAGCTTAATTCACCCCTCCACTTT
V gene: TRBV19
clone size: .
J gene: TRBJ1-6
D gene: .

CDR3 protein: CASSPGTAGANVLTF
CDR3 DNA: TGTGCCAGCAGCCCCGGGACAGCTGGGGCCAACGTCCTGACTTTC
V gene: TRBV6-5
clone size: .
J gene: TRBJ2-6
D gene: TRBD1

CDR3 protein: CASSQVGQSSYEQYF
CDR3 DNA: TGCGCCAGCAGCCAAGTTGGGCAGAGCTCCTACGAGCAGTACTTC
V gene: TRBV4-3
clone size: .
J gene: TRBJ2-7
D gene: .

CDR3 protein: CASSPKTGQGHYGYTF
CDR3 DNA: TGCGCCAGCAGCCCCAAGACAGGGCAAGGTCACTATGGCTACACCTTC
V gene: TRBV5-1
clone size: .
J gene: TRBJ1-2
D gene: TRBD1

CDR3 protein: CATSDQTGNEKLFF
CDR3 DNA: TGTGCCACCAGTGATCAGACAGGTAATGAAAAACTGTTTTTT
V gene: TRBV24-1
clone size: .
J gene: TRBJ1-4
D gene: .

CDR3 protein: CASSLRPLAGAVLGYNEQFF
CDR3 DNA: TGCGCCAGCAGCCTGCGTCCTCTAGCGGGCGCCGTGCTTGGCTACAATGAGCAGTTCTTC
V gene: TRBV10-1
clone size: few
J gene: TRBJ2-1
D gene: TRBD2

CDR3 protein: CSVSDILNTEAFF
CDR3 DNA: TGCAGCGTTTCCGACATATTGAACACTGAAGCTTTCTTT
V gene: TRBV29-1
clone size: .
J gene: TRBJ1-1
D gene: .

CDR3 protein: CASRAVGQPQHF
CDR3 DNA: TGTGCCAGCAGGGCTGTTGGTCAGCCCCAGCATTTT
V gene: TRBV2
clone size: .
J gene: TRBJ1-5
D gene: .

CDR3 protein: CASSPTAQGNVEKLFF
CDR3 DNA: TGTGCCAGCTCGCCAACAGCCCAGGGGAATGTTGAAAAACTGTTTTTT
V gene: TRBV18
clone size: .
J gene: TRBJ1-4
D gene: .

CDR3 protein: CASSWGGDAASYEQYF
CDR3 DNA: TGTGCCAGCTCATGGGGGGGGGACGCAGCCTCCTACGAGCAGTACTTC
V gene: TRBV18
clone size: .
J gene: TRBJ2-7
D gene: TRBD2

CDR3 protein: CASSGETQYF
CDR3 DNA: TGTGCCAGCTCGGGGGAGACCCAGTACTTC
V gene: TRBV6-5
clone size: .
J gene: TRBJ2-5
D gene: .

CDR3 protein: CATYVGAGYTF
CDR3 DNA: TGTGCCACCTATGTGGGGGCCGGCTACACCTTC
V gene: TRBV27
clone size: .
J gene: TRBJ1-2
D gene: .

CDR3 protein: CASSLVQGADGYTF
CDR3 DNA: TGTGCCAGCAGCTTGGTACAGGGGGCAGATGGCTACACCTTC
V gene: TRBV5-4
clone size: .
J gene: TRBJ1-2
D gene: TRBD1

CDR3 protein: CASSTSGGSTDTQYF
CDR3 DNA: TGTGCCAGTAGCACGAGCGGGGGAAGTACAGATACGCAGTATTTT
V gene: TRBV19
clone size: .
J gene: TRBJ2-3
D gene: TRBD2

CDR3 protein: CASRDRDYNEQFF
CDR3 DNA: TGTGCCAGTCGGGACAGGGACTACAATGAGCAGTTCTTC
V gene: TRBV19
clone size: .
J gene: TRBJ2-1
D gene: TRBD1

CDR3 protein: CASSDSGQGADEQYF
CDR3 DNA: TGTGCCAGCAGTGATTCGGGACAGGGGGCCGACGAGCAGTACTTC
V gene: TRBV6-1
clone size: .
J gene: TRBJ2-7
D gene: TRBD1